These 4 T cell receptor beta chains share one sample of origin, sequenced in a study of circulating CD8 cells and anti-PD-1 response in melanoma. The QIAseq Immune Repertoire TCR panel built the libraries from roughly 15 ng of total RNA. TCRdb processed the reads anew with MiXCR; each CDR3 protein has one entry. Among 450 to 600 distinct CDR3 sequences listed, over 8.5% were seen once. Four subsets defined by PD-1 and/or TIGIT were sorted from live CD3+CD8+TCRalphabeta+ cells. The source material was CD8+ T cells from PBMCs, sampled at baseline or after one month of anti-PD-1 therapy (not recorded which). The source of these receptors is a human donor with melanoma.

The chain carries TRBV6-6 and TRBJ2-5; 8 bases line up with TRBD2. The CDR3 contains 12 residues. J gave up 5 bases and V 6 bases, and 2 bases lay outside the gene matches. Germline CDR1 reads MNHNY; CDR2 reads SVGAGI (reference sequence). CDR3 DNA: TGTGCCAGCAGCTCGGGGGGGGAGACCCAGTACTTC. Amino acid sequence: CASSSGGETQYF.

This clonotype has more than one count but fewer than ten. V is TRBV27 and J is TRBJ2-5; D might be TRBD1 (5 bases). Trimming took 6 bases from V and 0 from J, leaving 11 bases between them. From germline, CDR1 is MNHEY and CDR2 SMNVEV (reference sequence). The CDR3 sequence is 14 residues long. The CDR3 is CASSQTAYQETQYF. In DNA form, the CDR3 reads TGTGCCAGCAGCCAGACAGCGTACCAAGAGACCCAGTACTTC.

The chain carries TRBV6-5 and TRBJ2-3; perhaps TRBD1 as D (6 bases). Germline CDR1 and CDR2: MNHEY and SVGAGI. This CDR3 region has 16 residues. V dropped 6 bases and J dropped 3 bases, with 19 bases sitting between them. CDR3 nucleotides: TGTGCCAGCAGCACCGACAGGATCGGGTTGACAGATACGCAGTATTTT. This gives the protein CASSTDRIGLTDTQYF.

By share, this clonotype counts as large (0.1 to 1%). The CDR3 bases are TGTGCCAGCAGCTTGGTTGGGAGCACAGATACGCAGTATTTT. This gives the protein CASSLVGSTDTQYF. The rearrangement joins TRBV7-3 to TRBJ2-3; D is unclear. V was cut by 3 bases and J by 0 bases, with 7 bases left in between. Germline lookup yields CDR1 SGHTA and CDR2 FQGTGA. The CDR3 has 14 amino acids.